This T cell receptor (beta chain) is from a study of OX40 agonist ivuxolimab in advanced cancers. The CDR3 spans 12 residues. Germline CDR1 MDHEN, CDR2 SYDVKM. Trimming left V 2 bases short and J 7 bases short, with 6 bases between. Method: immunoSEQ multiplex PCR; TCRdb's copy keeps in-frame clones and lacks some. This sample carries under 35,000 clones, roughly 83% of them seen once, and the ten largest clones take under 25%. The sequencing used CD4+ or CD8+ T cells sorted from blood, collected in a trial of the OX40 agonist ivuxolimab. The TCR comes from an adult with an advanced solid tumor such as melanoma, head and neck, liver or kidney cancer. The J gene is TRBJ2-1, the V gene TRBV28; perhaps TRBD2 as D (6 bases). The CDR3 region has the DNA TGTGCCAGCAGTTTAGGGAGGAATGAGCAGTTCTTC. This translates into CASSLGRNEQFF.